This T cell receptor (beta chain) was recorded in a study of T cell changes during pregnancy in multiple sclerosis. Here immunoSEQ multiplex PCR was the method, and the copy in TCRdb shows in-frame clones only, minus some. Of 60,000 or so clones in the sample, 90% were seen once. The CDR3 sequence is 14 residues long. CDR1 and CDR2 (germline): MGHDK, SYGVNS. Trimming took 0 bases from V and 2 from J, leaving 5 bases between them. The gene calls are TRBV25-1 and TRBJ1-5; D not resolved. The sample was peripheral blood, taken in the second trimester of pregnancy. The receptor was derived from a female donor in good health, enrolled as a control in a pregnancy study. CDR3 nucleotides: TGTGCCAGCAGTGAATATAGCGGCAATCAGCCCCAGCATTTT. It translates to CASSEYSGNQPQHF.